The sequence of this T cell receptor beta chain was determined in a study of vaccination effects on CD4 cells after COVID-19. Comments on this clone: Its antigen is currently unknown.

Ahead of sequencing, the ViraFEST assay grew antigen-specific CD4+ T cells using viral peptide pools. A 10-day culture period preceded the isolation of CD4+ T cells. The cohort was immunized with two doses of either the BNT162b2 or mRNA-1273 vaccine. The vaccine recipients had no prior SARS-CoV-2 infection, with negative nucleocapsid antibodies. In the cultures, half the medium was exchanged for IL-2 medium on days 3 and 7. Study-wide results and caveats: Nearly all vaccine-induced clones in healthy recipients recognized only SARS-CoV-2.

The repertoire was sequenced with immunoSEQ multiplex PCR; TCRdb's copy has only in-frame clones and lacks some. The table has 25,000 to 35,000 clones, around three fifths seen once; the top ten hold about 8.7%. This clonotype was sampled from a human donor who received a COVID-19 vaccine. This material consisted of CD4+ T cells from PBMCs cultured with SARS-CoV-2 spike peptides, taken after COVID-19 vaccination.

The CDR3 here is CASSSTGGEAEAFF. Written as DNA, the CDR3 is TGTGCCAGCAGCTCGACGGGCGGGGAGGCTGAAGCTTTCTTT. The V call is TRBV7-6, the J call TRBJ1-1; D gene uncertain. Looked up from germline, CDR1 is SGHVS and CDR2 is FNYEAQ. V shed 4 bases and J shed 6 bases, with 15 bases lying between them. The CDR3 runs 14 residues. The full variable domain, rest sourced from reference TRBV7-6 and TRBJ1-1, is GAGVSQSPRYKVTKRGQDVALRCDPISGHVSLYWYRQALGQGPEFLTYFNYEAQQDKSGLPNDRFSAERPEGSISTLTIQRTEQRDSAMYRCASSSTGGEAEAFFGQGTRLTVV.